This TCR beta chain was sequenced during a study of shared clonotypes between healthy human individuals. The CDR3 contains 15 residues. CDR1 and CDR2 from the germline V gene are MNHEY and SMNVEV (reference sequence). V dropped 3 bases and J dropped 10 bases, with 19 bases sitting between them. The repertoire was sequenced with immunoSEQ multiplex PCR; TCRdb's copy has only in-frame clones and lacks some. Of more than 2,000,000 clones in the sample, around nine tenths are singletons; the top ten hold roughly 0.14%. Into CD45RA+ naive and CD45RA-negative memory subsets, the CD4+ cells were split. The origin of this receptor is a man between 18 and 29 years old in good health. Sequenced: naive CD4+ T cells sorted from blood. Specified subset: CD45RA+ positively selected. The chain couples TRBV27 to TRBJ1-5; a weak D match, TRBD1 (6 bases). In DNA, the CDR3 is TGTGCCAGCAGTTTGTCGCTGGGGGGGACAAGTCCCCAGCATTTT. Protein: CASSLSLGGTSPQHF.